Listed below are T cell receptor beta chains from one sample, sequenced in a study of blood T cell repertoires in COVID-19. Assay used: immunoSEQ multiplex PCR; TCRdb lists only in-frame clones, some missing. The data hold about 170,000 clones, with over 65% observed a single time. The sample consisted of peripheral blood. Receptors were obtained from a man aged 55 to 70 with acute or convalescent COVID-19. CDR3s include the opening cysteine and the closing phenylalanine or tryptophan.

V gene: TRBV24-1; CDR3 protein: CATSGGNRPEAFF
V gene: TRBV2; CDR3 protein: CASSEVPDRAGNEKLFF
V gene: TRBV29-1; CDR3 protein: CSVDRRGGGEAFF
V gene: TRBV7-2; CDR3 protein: CASSLATTAYGNTIYF
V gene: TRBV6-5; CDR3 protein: CASRGGSNEKLFF
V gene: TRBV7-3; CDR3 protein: CASSLMGGANTGELFF
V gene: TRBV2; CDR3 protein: CASSLAGNSYNEQFF
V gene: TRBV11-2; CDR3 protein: CASSLVIANTGETQYF
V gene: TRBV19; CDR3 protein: CASERGISGNTIYF
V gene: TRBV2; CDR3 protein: CASSGDVQGATNEKLFF
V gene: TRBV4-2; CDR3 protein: CASSQTRPKRDEQYF
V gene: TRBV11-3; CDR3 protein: CASSLDGQGDHEQYF
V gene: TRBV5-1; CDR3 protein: CASSSGLAQETQYF
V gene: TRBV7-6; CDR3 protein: CASSSAGGLGTDTQYF
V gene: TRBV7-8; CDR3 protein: CASSFRAAGNQETQYF
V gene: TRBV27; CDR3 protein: CASSPPPAGNEKLFF
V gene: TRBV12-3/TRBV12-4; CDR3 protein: CASRAAYGYTF
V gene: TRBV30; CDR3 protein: CAWMVGGRDNSPLHF
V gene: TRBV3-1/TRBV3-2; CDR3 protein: CASSPQEGPYNEQFF
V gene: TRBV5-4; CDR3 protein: CASSLGLSSYEQYF
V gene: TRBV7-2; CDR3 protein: CASSLVAGQNSPLHF
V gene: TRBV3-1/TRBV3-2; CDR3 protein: CASSLDRLAGGDTQYF
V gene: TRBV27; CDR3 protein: CASSFLLRPEKLFF
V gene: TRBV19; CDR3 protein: CASSMQGNIGQPQHF
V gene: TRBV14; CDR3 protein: CASSQDALGRGGYTF
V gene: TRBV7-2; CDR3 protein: CASSSPSGYSNQPQHF
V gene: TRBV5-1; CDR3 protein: CASSQGDRVSYEQYF
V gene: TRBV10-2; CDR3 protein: CASSDLAGLGEAFF
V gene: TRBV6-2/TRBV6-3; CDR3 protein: CASSLLVSLADDNEQFF
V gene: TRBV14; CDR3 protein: CASSQDGFDTFQETQYF